Presented here are 16 T cell receptor beta chains from one specimen sequenced in a study of blood T cell repertoires in COVID-19. Sequenced by immunoSEQ multiplex PCR; TCRdb stores in-frame clones only, minus some. The sample has about 270,000 clones, about four fifths seen once; the top ten hold about 3.4%. The sample taken for sequencing was peripheral blood. The receptors shown here come from a woman between 18 and 29 years old with acute or convalescent COVID-19.

The chain uses TRBV18 and TRBJ2-7, with TRBD1 identical over 7 bases. This CDR3 contains 15 residues. The V gene's germline CDR1 is KGHSH and CDR2 LQKENI. The ends lost 1 base at V and 5 bases at J; junction bases unmatched: 8. DNA for the CDR3: TGTGCCAGCTCACCACTTCCGGACAGGTCTCACGAGCAGTACTTC. It translates to CASSPLPDRSHEQYF.

This chain connects TRBV27 to TRBJ2-3; maybe TRBD1 (5 bases). Germline lookup yields CDR1 MNHEY and CDR2 SMNVEV (reference sequence). V was cut by 2 bases and J by 6 bases, with 18 bases left in between. The CDR3 contains 16 residues. The CDR3 sequence: CASSLPRQTPRDTQYF. In nucleotides, the CDR3 is TGTGCCAGCAGTTTACCCAGACAGACACCCCGGGATACGCAGTATTTT.

CDR3 protein: CATAQGPYEQYF. CDR3 in DNA: TGTGCCACCGCACAGGGGCCCTACGAGCAGTACTTC. The V call is TRBV5-4, the J call TRBJ2-7, with 7 bases matching TRBD1. The CDR3 is 12 amino acids. V lost 9 bases to trimming and J lost 2 bases; unmatched junction nucleotides: 5. CDR1 SGHNT and CDR2 YYREEE come from the germline V gene (reference sequence).

On this clone: Different DNA sequences within this sample yield the same CDR3. This chain links TRBV6-5 with TRBJ2-3; 9 bases are a match to TRBD1. V lost 5 bases to trimming and J lost 0 bases; unmatched junction nucleotides: 3. The germline V gene encodes CDR1 MNHEY and CDR2 SVGAGI. The CDR3 sequence is 15 residues long. Written as DNA, the CDR3 is TGTGCCAGCAGTCCGGGACAGGGAAGCACAGATACGCAGTATTTT. Its translation: CASSPGQGSTDTQYF.

This chain joins TRBV28 and TRBJ1-2; D gene uncertain. V lost 3 bases and J 0 bases, leaving 11 bases between the germline ends. The CDR3 has 15 amino acids. CDR1 and CDR2 (germline): MDHEN, SYDVKM. Here the CDR3 DNA reads TGTGCCAGCAGTTTTCGCCCTGAGGCTAACTATGGCTACACCTTC. Amino acid sequence: CASSFRPEANYGYTF.

The chain combines TRBV7-2 with TRBJ2-1; perhaps TRBD1 as D (5 bases). Germline V gene sequence: CDR1 SGHTA, CDR2 FQGNSA. The CDR3 contains 11 residues. V lost 0 bases and J lost 14, with 8 bases in between. CDR3 in amino acids: CASSLARQKFF. The CDR3 DNA sequence: TGTGCCAGCAGCTTAGCAAGACAGAAGTTCTTC.

The chain employs TRBV29-1 and TRBJ2-7; D might be TRBD1 (6 bases). This CDR3 is built from 11 residues. Trimming left V 7 bases short and J 6 bases short, with 13 bases between. CDR1 is SQVTM and CDR2 is ANQGSEA in the germline V gene. CDR3 sequence (DNA): TGCAGCGGGGAACAGGGTTCCGAGCAGTACTTC. Encoded protein: CSGEQGSEQYF.

The chain carries TRBV10-3 and TRBJ2-1, with no clear D. Germline CDR1 and CDR2: ENHRY and SYGVKD. V lost 4 bases to trimming and J lost 2 bases, with 15 bases between them. The CDR3 is made up of 16 amino acids. The CDR3 coding sequence is TGTGCCATCAGTGCACAAGAAGCGACCACCTACAATGAGCAGTTCTTC. It is translated as CAISAQEATTYNEQFF.

The chain joins TRBV5-6 to TRBJ1-6; 8 bases map to TRBD1. CDR3 length: 18 amino acids. Germline-derived CDR1 and CDR2 are SGHDT and YYEEEE. The V gene end was trimmed by 0 bases and the J gene end by 3 bases; junction bases not matched to a gene: 8. This CDR3 reads CASSLDSSGTGYNSPLHF. CDR3 DNA sequence: TGTGCCAGCAGCTTGGACTCCTCCGGGACAGGCTATAATTCACCCCTCCACTTT.

The chain has TRBV20-1 and TRBJ2-7; tentative D call: TRBD1 (6 bases). The CDR3 is 12 residues long. Germline V gene data show CDR1 as DFQATT and CDR2 as SNEGSKA (reference sequence). The V end lost 3 bases, the J end lost 6 bases, and 12 bases lay between the germline ends. The CDR3 loop reads CSASSGVGEQYF. The CDR3 coding sequence is TGCAGTGCTAGTTCAGGGGTAGGCGAGCAGTACTTC.

The chain uses TRBV30 and TRBJ1-5; 8 positions agree with TRBD1. Germline CDR1 is GTSNPN and CDR2 is SVGIG (reference sequence). V lost 1 base, J lost 5 bases, and 4 bases stayed unmatched. CDR3 length: 14 amino acids. The CDR3 DNA reads as TGTGCCTGGAGTGCCGGGACAGGAGATCAGCCCCAGCATTTT. Translation gives CAWSAGTGDQPQHF.

The V call is TRBV6-2 or TRBV6-3, the J call TRBJ1-1; 8 bases line up with TRBD1. V trimming: 4 bases; J trimming: 3 bases; junction bases outside the gene matches: 10. The CDR3 loop spans 16 amino acids. CDR1 is MNHEY, CDR2 SVGEGT, per germline. The DNA of the CDR3 is TGTGCCAGCAGTTCTCCCCACAGGGGGAGGGACACTGAAGCTTTCTTT. Its protein product is CASSSPHRGRDTEAFF.

Only a few counts were recorded for this clone. The chain couples TRBV7-8 to TRBJ1-1, with D tentatively TRBD1 (5 bases). V was cut by 4 bases and J by 1 base, with 16 bases left in between. Germline V lookup: CDR1 SGHVS, CDR2 FQNEAQ. CDR3 length: 16 residues. CDR3 sequence: CASSSTWGGRNTEAFF. In nucleotides, the CDR3 is TGTGCCAGCAGCTCGACCTGGGGGGGTCGGAACACTGAAGCTTTCTTT.

The CDR3 spells CASSATSVNEQFF. DNA for the CDR3: TGTGCCAGCAGTGCAACTAGCGTAAATGAGCAGTTCTTC. J is TRBJ2-1 and V is TRBV6-2 or TRBV6-3, with 7 bases aligning to TRBD2. There are 13 residues in the CDR3. The V gene end was trimmed by 5 bases and the J gene end by 7 bases; junction bases not matched to a gene: 5. Germline V lookup: CDR1 MNHEY, CDR2 SVGEGT.

This clone was observed at least ten times. CDR3 sequence: CASSRNRGGGNQPQHF. The CDR3 coding sequence is TGTGCCAGTAGCCGTAACAGGGGCGGTGGCAATCAGCCCCAGCATTTT. J is TRBJ1-5 and V is TRBV19, with 7 nucleotides matching TRBD1. CDR1 is LNHDA and CDR2 is SQIVND in the germline V gene (reference sequence). With V trimmed by 6 bases and J by 2 bases, 10 bases remained unmatched. This CDR3 has 16 amino acids.

This clone occurred a few times. The chain combines TRBV3-1 (or the pseudogene TRBV3-2) with TRBJ2-1; 9 bases align to TRBD1. Germline lookup yields CDR1 LGHDT and CDR2 YNNKEL (reference sequence). This CDR3 contains 17 residues. The V segment lost 6 bases and the J segment 7 bases; nucleotides outside the gene matches: 16. CDR3 protein: CASSSLGRTGVVNEQFF. Here the CDR3 DNA reads TGTGCCAGCAGTTCACTAGGGCGGACAGGGGTTGTTAATGAGCAGTTCTTC.